Following are 14 T cell receptor beta chains from one sample sequenced in a study of regulatory T cells in long-lasting Graves disease. Noted time point: newly diagnosed GD, antithyroid drugs for less than 3 months. The TCR library was made from RNA that had been extracted from PBMCs in TRIzol. For TCR beta, libraries came from iRepertoire HTBI primers and Arm-PCR of CDR3 regions. TCRdb re-called the multiplex PCR reads with MiXCR, one entry per CDR3 protein. The top ten clones hold approximately 7.8% of a sample with approximately 400,000 distinct CDR3 sequences, approximately 15% of them seen once. The data were also submitted as part of a second study, on T cells in Graves' hyperthyroidism and ophthalmopathy.

Sequences were derived from peripheral blood mononuclear cells (PBMCs), sampled at new diagnosis, from a patient treated with antithyroid drugs. The receptors here all came from a woman aged 40 to 49 with Graves disease.

This clonotype was detected many times. The rearrangement links TRBV11-2 to TRBJ2-2; D call uncertain. This CDR3 region has 13 residues. V was pared by 4 bases and J by 6 bases, with 9 bases between. Germline CDR1 is SGHAT and CDR2 is FQNNGV. Here the CDR3 reads CASSSQKPGELFF. CDR3 sequence (DNA): TGTGCCAGCAGCTCTCAGAAGCCCGGGGAGCTGTTTTTT.

This clonotype was observed a few times. The chain is built from TRBV18 and TRBJ2-7; unclear D gene. V was cut by 0 bases and J by 2 bases, with 11 bases left in between. The CDR3 is made up of 15 amino acids. Germline lookup yields CDR1 KGHSH and CDR2 LQKENI. The CDR3 protein is CASSPPMAETYEQYF. Here the CDR3 DNA reads TGTGCCAGCTCACCACCAATGGCGGAGACCTACGAGCAGTACTTC. The variable domain in full, with the rest retrieved from reference TRBV18 and TRBJ2-7, is NAGVMQNPRHLVRRRGQEARLRCSPMKGHSHVYWYRQLPEEGLKFMVYLQKENIIDESGMPKERFSAEFPKEGPSILRIQQVVRGDSAAYFCASSPPMAETYEQYFGPGTRLTVT.

There are many counts of this clonotype. The chain employs TRBV30 and TRBJ1-4; D is perhaps TRBD1 (6 bases). CDR1 and CDR2 (germline): GTSNPN, SVGIG (reference sequence). Trimming removed 2 bases at V and 7 bases at J, with 14 bases between. The CDR3 has 14 residues. CDR3 sequence reads: CAWSPWGQVEKLFF. In DNA form, the CDR3 reads TGTGCCTGGAGTCCTTGGGGGCAGGTTGAAAAACTGTTTTTT.

In this sample, this clonotype turned up many times. The chain employs TRBV6-2 or TRBV6-3 and TRBJ2-7; a possible D gene is TRBD2 (5 bases). The ends were cut back, 2 bases at V and 7 bases at J, with 12 bases in the middle. This CDR3 comprises 13 residues. Per the germline V gene, CDR1 is MNHEY and CDR2 is SVGEGT. CDR3 loop: CASSYPYEREQYF. Here the CDR3 DNA reads TGTGCCAGCAGTTACCCCTATGAGCGGGAGCAGTACTTC.

This clonotype showed up just a few times. In DNA form, the CDR3 reads TGCGCCAGCAGCCAAGATCTGGACGACTACGAGCAGTACTTC. Its translation is CASSQDLDDYEQYF. The rearrangement joins TRBV4-3 to TRBJ2-7; D is unclear. Trimming removed 0 bases at V and 3 bases at J, with 9 bases between. CDR3 length: 14 residues. CDR1 is LGHNA, CDR2 YSLEER, per germline.

In its sample, this clonotype was seen many times. The chain links TRBV18 to TRBJ1-4, with TRBD1 matching 8 bases. Looked up from germline, CDR1 is KGHSH and CDR2 is LQKENI. CDR3 length: 16 residues. Trimming cost V 0 bases and J 8 bases; bases outside gene matches: 8. This CDR3 reads CASSPPLGRGHEKLFF. The CDR3 DNA sequence: TGTGCCAGCTCACCACCTCTGGGCAGGGGGCACGAAAAACTGTTTTTT.

This clonotype was detected ten times or more. The chain links TRBV6-5 to TRBJ1-1; D uncertain. The germline V gene encodes CDR1 MNHEY and CDR2 SVGAGI. V gave up 1 base and J gave up 7 bases, with 10 bases separating them. The CDR3 extends over 13 amino acids. The DNA for the CDR3 is TGTGCCAGCAGTTACTTGGACGGAAATGAAGCTTTCTTT. It translates to CASSYLDGNEAFF.

There are many counts of this clonotype. V usage is TRBV11-2 and J usage is TRBJ2-2; the D is unclear. The germline V and J ends were trimmed by 3 bases and 1 base, with 12 bases remaining between them. Per the germline V gene, CDR1 is SGHAT and CDR2 is FQNNGV. This CDR3 spans 16 amino acids. In DNA, the CDR3 is TGTGCCAGCAGCTTTGATCAGACGTTGAACACCGGGGAGCTGTTTTTT. It is translated as CASSFDQTLNTGELFF.

Turning to this clonotype: A far bigger clonotype differs at one base, so this is likely a read error. V and J are TRBV12-3 or TRBV12-4 and TRBJ2-2; D is ambiguous. With 2 bases removed from V and 6 bases from J, the gap between germline ends came to 4 bases. CDR3 size: 12 residues. CDR3 sequence reads: CASSLNPGELFF. The CDR3 DNA reads as TGTGCCAGCAGTTTAAACCCCGGGGAGCTGTTTTTT.

This chain's CDR3 is CAWSVIRWGNTDTQYF. CDR3 sequence (DNA): TGTGCCTGGAGTGTAATCCGGTGGGGTAACACAGATACGCAGTATTTT. The genes are TRBV30 and TRBJ2-3; D uncertain. The CDR3 is 16 residues long. Germline V gene data show CDR1 as GTSNPN and CDR2 as SVGIG (reference sequence). Between the trimmed V and J ends, which lost 0 bases and 2 bases, there was a span of 15 bases.

This clonotype appeared a few times. The chain uses TRBV10-3 and TRBJ2-1, with TRBD1 matching over 8 bases. Germline trimming cut 3 bases from V and 1 base from J; bases unmatched to any gene: 2. Germline V gives CDR1 ENHRY, CDR2 SYGVKD. This CDR3 is 15 amino acids long. The CDR3 DNA is TGTGCCATCAGTGAAGACAGGGGATCCTACAATGAGCAGTTCTTC. Its translation is CAISEDRGSYNEQFF.

This clonotype came up many times. The DNA for the CDR3 is TGTGCCAGCAGCCATGGACAGTCTGAAGCTTTCTTT. It encodes CASSHGQSEAFF. The V and J genes are TRBV11-2 and TRBJ1-1; perhaps TRBD1 as D (6 bases). The germline CDR1 and CDR2 sequences are SGHAT and FQNNGV. The V and J ends lost 5 bases and 6 bases respectively, with 10 bases between them. This CDR3 is built from 12 residues.

CDR3 residues: CASRAGLAGGGGNEQFF. DNA of the CDR3: TGTGCCAGCAGAGCTGGACTAGCGGGAGGAGGGGGCAATGAGCAGTTCTTC. This rearrangement joins TRBV5-4 to TRBJ2-1; 14 bases align to TRBD2. Germline assignment: CDR1 SGHNT and CDR2 YYREEE (reference sequence). The CDR3 is made up of 17 amino acids. After removal of 5 bases from V and 6 bases from J, the junction contained 10 bases not matched to a gene. Combining the CDR3 with reference TRBV5-4 and TRBJ2-1 gives the whole variable domain ETGVTQSPTHLIKTRGQQVTLRCSSQSGHNTVSWYQQALGQGPQFIFQYYREEENGRGNFPPRFSGLQFPNYSSELNVNALELDDSALYLCASRAGLAGGGGNEQFFGPGTRLTVL.

This clonotype was recorded many times. The J gene is TRBJ2-7, the V gene TRBV2; no firm D call. The CDR3 spans 15 residues. Trimming cost V 0 bases and J 7 bases, with 16 bases left between them. In germline, CDR1 is SNHLY, CDR2 FYNNEI. In DNA form, the CDR3 reads TGTGCCAGCAGTGAAGCGCTTGACCCACTGGGGGAGCAGTACTTC. It specifies CASSEALDPLGEQYF.